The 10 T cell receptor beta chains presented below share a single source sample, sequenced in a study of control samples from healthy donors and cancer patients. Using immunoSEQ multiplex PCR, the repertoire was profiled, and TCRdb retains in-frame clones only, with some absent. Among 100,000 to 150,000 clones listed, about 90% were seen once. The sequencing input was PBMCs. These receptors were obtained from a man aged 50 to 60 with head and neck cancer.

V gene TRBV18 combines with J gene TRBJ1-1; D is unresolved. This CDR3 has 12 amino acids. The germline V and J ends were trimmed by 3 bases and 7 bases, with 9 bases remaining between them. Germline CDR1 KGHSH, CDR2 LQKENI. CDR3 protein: CASSPLANEAFF. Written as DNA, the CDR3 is TGTGCCAGCTCACCGTTGGCGAATGAAGCTTTCTTT.

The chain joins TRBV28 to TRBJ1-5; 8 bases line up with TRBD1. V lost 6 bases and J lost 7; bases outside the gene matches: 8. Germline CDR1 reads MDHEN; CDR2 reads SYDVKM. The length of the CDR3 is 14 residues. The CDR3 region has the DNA TGTGCCAGCAGACCACAGGGGGGTCGGCAGCCCCAGCATTTT. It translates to CASRPQGGRQPQHF.

CDR3 sequence: CASRVGLAETGELFF. DNA for the CDR3: TGCGCCAGCAGGGTGGGACTAGCGGAAACCGGGGAGCTGTTTTTT. The V call is TRBV5-1, the J call TRBJ2-2; 11 positions match TRBD2. This CDR3 region has 15 residues. J lost 5 bases, V lost 5 bases, and 5 bases had no gene match. Germline values: CDR1 SGHRS, CDR2 YFSETQ.

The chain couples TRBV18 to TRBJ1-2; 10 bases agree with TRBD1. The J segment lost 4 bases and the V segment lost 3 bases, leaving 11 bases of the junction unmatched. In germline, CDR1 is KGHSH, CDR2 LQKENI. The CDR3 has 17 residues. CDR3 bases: TGTGCCAGCTCACCGTCCGGGACAGGGGCGGATGCCTATGGCTACACCTTC. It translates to CASSPSGTGADAYGYTF.

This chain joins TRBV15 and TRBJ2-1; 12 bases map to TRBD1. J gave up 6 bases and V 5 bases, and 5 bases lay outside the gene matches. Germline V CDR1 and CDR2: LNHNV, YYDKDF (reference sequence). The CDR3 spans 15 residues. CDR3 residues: CATSRGGQGANEQFF. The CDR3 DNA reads TGTGCCACCAGCCGTGGGGGACAGGGGGCCAATGAGCAGTTCTTC.

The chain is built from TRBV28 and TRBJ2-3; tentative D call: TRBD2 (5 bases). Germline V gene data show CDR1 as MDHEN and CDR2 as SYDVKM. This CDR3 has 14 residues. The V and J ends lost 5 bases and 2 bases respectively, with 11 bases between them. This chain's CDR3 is CASSGGGTTDTQYF. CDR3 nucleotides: TGTGCCAGCAGTGGTGGAGGAACCACAGATACGCAGTATTTT.

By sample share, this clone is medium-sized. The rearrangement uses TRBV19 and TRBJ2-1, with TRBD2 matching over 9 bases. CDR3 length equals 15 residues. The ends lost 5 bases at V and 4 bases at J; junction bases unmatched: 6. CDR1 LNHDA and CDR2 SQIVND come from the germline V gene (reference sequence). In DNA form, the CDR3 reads TGTGCCAGTAGTTTGACTAGCGGAAATTACAATGAGCAGTTCTTC. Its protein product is CASSLTSGNYNEQFF.

As DNA, the CDR3 is TGTGCCAGCAGTTTAAAGGATACCTACGAGCAGTACTTC. This encodes CASSLKDTYEQYF. The chain joins TRBV27 to TRBJ2-7; D gene ambiguous. Between the trimmed V and J ends, which lost 2 bases and 2 bases, there was a span of 7 bases. The CDR3 consists of 13 residues. Per the germline V gene, CDR1 is MNHEY and CDR2 is SMNVEV (reference sequence).

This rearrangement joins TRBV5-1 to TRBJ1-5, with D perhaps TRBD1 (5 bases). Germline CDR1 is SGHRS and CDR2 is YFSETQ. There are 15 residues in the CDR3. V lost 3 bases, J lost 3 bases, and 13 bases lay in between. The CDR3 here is CASSSGTDFNQPQHF. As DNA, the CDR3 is TGCGCCAGCAGCTCCGGGACGGATTTCAATCAGCCCCAGCATTTT.

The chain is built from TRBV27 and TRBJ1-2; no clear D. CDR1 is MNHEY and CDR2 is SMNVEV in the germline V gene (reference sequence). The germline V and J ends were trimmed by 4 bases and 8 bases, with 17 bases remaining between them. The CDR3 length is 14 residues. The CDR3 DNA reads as TGTGCCAGCAGTTCCGAACGCCGGTTAAAAGGCTACACCTTC. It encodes CASSSERRLKGYTF.